This TCR beta chain originates from a study of shared clonotypes between healthy human individuals. Regarding the study as a whole: Clonotypes shared by all four sorted-subset donors had higher generation probabilities than non-shared clonotypes.

Every subset had its genomic DNA shared out evenly among several immunoSEQ plates. TCRdb's table, derived via immunoSEQ multiplex PCR, lists solely in-frame clones and lacks some. The table includes about 1,800,000 clones, about 94% detected once. Naive CD8 populations comprised CD45RO-negative cells positively selected for CCR7, excluding terminally differentiated effector memory CD45RA+ cells. In the case of this clone: The target antigen is unknown. Other DNA variants within this sample encode the same CDR3.

The sample consisted of naive CD8+ T cells sorted from blood. This sequence originates from a man aged 18 to 29 in good health.

The CDR3 bases are TGTGCCAGCAGTTCAGGCGGGGCCAACGTCCTGACTTTC. It codes for CASSSGGANVLTF. The chain couples TRBV27 to TRBJ2-6; D uncertain. V lost 4 bases, J lost 4 bases, and 5 bases lay in between. The CDR3 loop spans 13 amino acids. Germline V gene sequence: CDR1 MNHEY, CDR2 SMNVEV (reference sequence).